This TCR beta chain emerged from a study of identical twins (dated by TCRdb to the mid-2010s). At the level of the whole study: To test whether fetal clonotypes persist, this study deep-sequenced TCR alpha and beta repertoires from monozygotic twins, from unrelated adults of various ages, and from cord blood. To rule out contamination, the twin experiments were replicated at different times with different library preparation protocols. Overall study outcomes, separate from this receptor: Zero-insertion analyses could be partly confounded by invariant T cells such as MAIT and iNKT, though diverse VJ usage argued against such confounding for most clonotypes. A weaker excess of twin sharing was found in beta out-of-frame sequences because the signal-to-noise ratio was lowered by fewer shared sequences. In monozygotic twins, out-of-frame TCR alpha sharing was systematically underestimated by recombination models, although the models agreed with sharing between unrelated individuals. Abundant cord blood beta clonotypes carried fewer insertions; young adult naive repertoires showed a weaker similar trend, while memory repertoires showed none. Out-of-frame TCR alpha sequences shared between twins showed an excess of low generation-probability sequences compared with coincidental sharing between unrelated individuals. Conclusions relied on cross-sectional statistical analysis, since the same donors could not be followed over many years.

Including the terminal cysteine and phenylalanine, the CDR3 comprises 12 residues. Only the CDR3 portion is preserved as DNA: 36 bases, with reading frame beginning at the first base. V is clipped by 5 bases and J by 4 bases, and the sequence between their germline boundaries is 6 bases long. Only healthy Caucasian donors were included. Three pairs of female monozygotic twins, all aged about 18 to 30 years, made up the twin cohort. Positive isolation kits from Invitrogen were used to isolate CD4+ and CD8+ T cell populations. A few counts support this clonotype. The antigen it recognizes is unknown. Within one base of it there is no much larger clone, and no base qualities were kept. Receptor libraries were prepared by 5' RACE. Sequencer: Illumina HiSeq 2000. A universal primer binding site was added through template switching, and the final cDNA carried a unique molecular identifier so that TCR cDNA molecules could be counted accurately. First-strand cDNA for TCR alpha and beta chains was synthesized from specific primers in the conserved constant-segment region. To control for contamination, every cDNA library carried two barcodes: a SMART-Mk sample barcode plus Illumina barcodes. TruSeq adapter sequences and Illumina sample barcodes were added in two successive PCR steps. TCR alpha and beta cDNA libraries were sequenced on the Illumina HiSeq platform with custom primers. The source study handled its data this way. Raw reads were processed with MiGEC to extract unique molecular identifiers, and MiXCR was used to determine CDR3 positions. For each individual, recombination models were inferred using an EM algorithm with the repgenHMM and IGoR tools. Shared clonotype analysis was performed with the tcR package in R, normalizing sharing by the product of cloneset sizes. Out-of-frame nonproductive sequences were analyzed to study raw recombination free of thymic and clonal selection effects. Through fastp at Q25 and MiXCR, TCRdb rebuilt clones from the public reads, retaining in-frame beta chains. Rows with a matching CDR3 protein are joined into one entry that keeps the most common DNA and genes. These V and J calls derive from TCRdb rather than the authors' analysis. In all, the sample holds roughly 260,000 distinct CDR3 sequences, and 6% to 8% of those were seen once. Of the sample, less than 6.5% falls within the top ten clones.

The same data also contributed to another study, on yellow fever vaccine responses in identical twins. Looking at the second paper: According to the authors, in identical twins the way T cells responded to vaccination appeared partly convergent and partly personalized. In identical twins, the study followed T cell clones that responded to the vaccine with precision.

Sequencing was carried out using CD8+ T cells sorted from blood. The chain couples TRBV12-3 or TRBV12-4 to TRBJ1-5, with no confidently assigned D gene. The TCR originated in a young woman in good health. The CDR3 reads as follows: CASSEQNQPQHF. DNA sequence: TGTGCCAGCAGTGAACAGAATCAGCCCCAGCATTTT.